In this sample, the clone carrying this T cell receptor (beta chain) turned up many times. No antigen is known for it. Trimming removed 5 bases from V and 2 bases from J, with 15 bases in between. The CDR3 has 15 residues. The source of the sample is a study of prognosis after radiotherapy for stage I lung cancer. Study-wide results and caveats: Reports indicated that TRBV and TRBJ gene usage differed between patients with and without metastases, including differences in about nine V and a couple of J genes after SBRT.

By two-round multiplex PCR, the TCR beta CDR3 was amplified from genomic DNA. First-round PCR, the initial amplification, used primers specific to each TRBV and TRBJ gene. TCRdb re-called the multiplex PCR reads with MiXCR, one entry per CDR3 protein. The sample includes about 59,000 distinct CDR3 sequences, around 27% of them seen just once. This clonotype originated in a donor at least 50 years old with non-small cell lung cancer. The sequenced sample was PBMCs, obtained before or after stereotactic body radiation therapy (not recorded which). The rearrangement links TRBV12-3 or TRBV12-4 to TRBJ1-1; unclear D gene. The CDR3 DNA is TGTGCCAGCAGTCCCCCGGGAGAAATCAACACTGAAGCTTTCTTT. Protein product: CASSPPGEINTEAFF.